The following is a TCR beta chain sequence with its context. The germline V gene has CDR1 SGHDT and CDR2 YYEEEE. The CDR3 is 15 amino acids. The ends lost 4 bases at V and 6 bases at J; junction bases unmatched: 8. This record belongs to a study of shared clonotypes between healthy human individuals. This table comes from immunoSEQ multiplex PCR, and its TCRdb copy is limited to in-frame clones, with some not included. There are a few million clones in the sample; more than 80% occur only once, and about 0.13% lies in the top ten. The TCR comes from a man between 18 and 29 years old in good health. The V gene is TRBV5-6, the J gene TRBJ2-2; 8 bases are a match to TRBD2. Sequenced sample: naive CD4+ T cells sorted from blood. Sample subset: CD45RA+ positively selected. For the CDR3, the DNA is TGTGCCAGCAGCCTTCGGGGGGGAGGCCCCGGGGAGCTGTTTTTT. Protein product: CASSLRGGGPGELFF.